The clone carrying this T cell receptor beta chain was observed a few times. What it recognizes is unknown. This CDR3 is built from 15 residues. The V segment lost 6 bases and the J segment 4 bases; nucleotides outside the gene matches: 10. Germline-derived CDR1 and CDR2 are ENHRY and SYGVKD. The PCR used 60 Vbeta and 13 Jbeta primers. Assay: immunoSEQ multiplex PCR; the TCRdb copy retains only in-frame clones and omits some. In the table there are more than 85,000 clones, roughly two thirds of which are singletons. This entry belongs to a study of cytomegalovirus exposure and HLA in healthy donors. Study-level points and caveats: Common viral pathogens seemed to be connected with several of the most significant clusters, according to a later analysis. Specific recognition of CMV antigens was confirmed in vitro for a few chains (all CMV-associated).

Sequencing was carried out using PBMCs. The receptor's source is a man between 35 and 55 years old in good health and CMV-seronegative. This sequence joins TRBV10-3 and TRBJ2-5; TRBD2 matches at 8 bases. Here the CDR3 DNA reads TGTGCCATCAGCCGGGACTCCCGGGAGGGAGAGACCCAGTACTTC. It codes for CAISRDSREGETQYF.